This T cell receptor beta chain is from a study of technical replicates of blood from four donors. The CDR3 sequence is 15 residues long. J was trimmed by 4 bases and V by 5 bases; bases with no gene match: 3. CDR1 and CDR2 (germline): LNHDA, SQIVND (reference sequence). Libraries were prepared by immunoSEQ multiplex PCR; TCRdb keeps only in-frame clonotypes and omits some of them. The sample has 75,000 to 90,000 clones, around 94% seen once. The sample consisted of T cells isolated from PBMCs. The chain joins TRBV19 to TRBJ2-5; the match to TRBD2 covers 14 bases. The source is a human donor in good health. The CDR3 region has the DNA TGTGCCAGTAGTCCGGGACTAGCGGGGGTAGAGACCCAGTACTTC. This translates into CASSPGLAGVETQYF. Using reference TRBV19 and TRBJ2-5 for the parts outside the CDR3, the full variable domain is DGGITQSPKYLFRKEGQNVTLSCEQNLNHDAMYWYRQDPGQGLRLIYYSQIVNDFQKGDIAEGYSVSREKKESFPLTVTSAQKNPTAFYLCASSPGLAGVETQYFGPGTRLLVL.